The rows below give T cell receptor beta chains drawn from one sample of a study of TIL therapy for anti-PD-1-resistant metastatic lung cancer. Sequencing was performed with immunoSEQ multiplex PCR; in TCRdb, only in-frame clones are kept and a portion is missing. The data show fewer than 40,000 clones, around three quarters seen once. Sample: blood, taken at baseline. These receptor sequences come from a woman aged 30-85 years with non-small cell lung cancer. The CDR3 runs from the conserved cysteine through the conserved F or W. Fields, in order: clone size, V gene, J gene, D gene, CDR3 DNA, CDR3 protein. A D gene is named only where the DNA matches it firmly. Part of the rows lack a size; the others show once, few, many or a class for expanded clones.

>-|TRBV29-1|TRBJ1-1|TRBD1
TGCAGCGTTGGACAGGGGGCCACTGAAGCTTTCTTT
CSVGQGATEAFF
>-|TRBV6-1|TRBJ2-4|TRBD1
TGTGCCAGCAGTGCCGGAACAGGGGTGGCCAAAAACATTCAGTACTTC
CASSAGTGVAKNIQYF
>-|TRBV5-4|TRBJ1-4|-
TGTGCCAGCAGCTTGAGTACACAGGCGGATGAAAAACTGTTTTTT
CASSLSTQADEKLFF
>-|TRBV7-6|TRBJ2-1|-
TGTGCCAGCAGCTTAGTTTCTGGCGGGCGGTCCTACAATGAGCAGTTCTTC
CASSLVSGGRSYNEQFF
>-|TRBV5-1|TRBJ2-2|-
TGCGCCAGCAGCCGAGAGAACACCGGGGAGCTGTTTTTT
CASSRENTGELFF
>-|TRBV29-1|TRBJ1-1|-
TGCAGCGTGGAGTCAGACCCCTGGAACACTGAAGCTTTCTTT
CSVESDPWNTEAFF
>-|TRBV30|TRBJ1-6|-
TGTGCCTGGAGTGCCGGGACCCTTAATTCACCCCTCCACTTT
CAWSAGTLNSPLHF
>-|TRBV2|TRBJ2-1|-
TGTGCCAGCAGTGAAGGACCCTATAGCGGTCTCACGAAGGGGCAGTTCTTC
CASSEGPYSGLTKGQFF
>-|TRBV14|TRBJ2-1|TRBD2
TGTGCCAGCAGCCAAGTCCCTAGCGGGACTCACAATGAGCAGTTCTTC
CASSQVPSGTHNEQFF
>-|TRBV7-9|TRBJ2-6|-
TGTGCCAGCAGTTTGGACAGCTCTGGGGCCAACGTCCTGACTTTC
CASSLDSSGANVLTF
>-|TRBV5-1|TRBJ2-1|-
TGCGCCAGCAGTAACGCGGGGACGCGGAGCTCCTACAATGAGCAGTTCTTC
CASSNAGTRSSYNEQFF
>few|TRBV5-4|TRBJ2-7|-
TGTGCCAGCAGCCCGAGGGGGGGGGCGAGCTCCTACGAGCAGTACTTC
CASSPRGGASSYEQYF
>-|TRBV7-8|TRBJ1-4|-
TGTGCCAGCAGCTTATTGGGGGGCGCTTCTGAAAAACTGTTTTTT
CASSLLGGASEKLFF
>once|TRBV10-3|TRBJ2-7|-
TGTGCCATCAGTGGGACTAACGAGCAGTACTTC
CAISGTNEQYF
>-|TRBV5-6|TRBJ2-2|-
TGTGCCAGCAGCTCGCTAGGACCAGGGGCCGGGGAGCTGTTTTTT
CASSSLGPGAGELFF
>-|TRBV7-9|TRBJ2-7|TRBD2
TGTGCCAGCAGCCAGACTAGCGGGAGGCCCCCCTACGAGCAGTACTTC
CASSQTSGRPPYEQYF